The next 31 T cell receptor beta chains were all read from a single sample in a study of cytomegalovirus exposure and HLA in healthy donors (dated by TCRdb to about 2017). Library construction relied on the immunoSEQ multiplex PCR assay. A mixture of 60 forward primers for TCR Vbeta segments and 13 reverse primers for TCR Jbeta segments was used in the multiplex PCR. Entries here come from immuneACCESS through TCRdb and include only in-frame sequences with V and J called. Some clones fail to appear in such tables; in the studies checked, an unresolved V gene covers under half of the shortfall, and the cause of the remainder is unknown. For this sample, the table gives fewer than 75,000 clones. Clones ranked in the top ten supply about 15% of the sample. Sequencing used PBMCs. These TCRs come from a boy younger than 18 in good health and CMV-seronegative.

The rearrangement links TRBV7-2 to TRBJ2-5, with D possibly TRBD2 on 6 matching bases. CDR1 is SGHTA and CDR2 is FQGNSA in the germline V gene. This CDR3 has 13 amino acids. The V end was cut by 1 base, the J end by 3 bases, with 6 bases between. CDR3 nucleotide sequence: TGTGCCAGCAGCTTAGTAGCGGAAGAGACCCAGTACTTC. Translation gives CASSLVAEETQYF.

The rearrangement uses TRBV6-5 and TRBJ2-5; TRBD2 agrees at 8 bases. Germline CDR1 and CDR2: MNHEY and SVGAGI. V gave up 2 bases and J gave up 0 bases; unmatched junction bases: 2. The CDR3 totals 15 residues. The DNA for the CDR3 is TGTGCCAGCAGTTACGCTAGCGGGCACCAAGAGACCCAGTACTTC. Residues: CASSYASGHQETQYF.

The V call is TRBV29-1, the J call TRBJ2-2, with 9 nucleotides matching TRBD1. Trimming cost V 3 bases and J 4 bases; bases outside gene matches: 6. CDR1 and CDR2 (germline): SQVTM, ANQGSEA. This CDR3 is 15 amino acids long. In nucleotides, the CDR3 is TGCAGCGTTGAGGGGGGACAGGGCCCCACCGGGGAGCTGTTTTTT. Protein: CSVEGGQGPTGELFF.

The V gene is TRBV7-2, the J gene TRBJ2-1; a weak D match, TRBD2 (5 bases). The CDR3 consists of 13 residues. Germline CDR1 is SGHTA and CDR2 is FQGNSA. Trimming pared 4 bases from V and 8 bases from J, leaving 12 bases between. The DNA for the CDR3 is TGTGCCAGCAGCTCATTTGCCGGGGATGAGCAGTTCTTC. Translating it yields CASSSFAGDEQFF.

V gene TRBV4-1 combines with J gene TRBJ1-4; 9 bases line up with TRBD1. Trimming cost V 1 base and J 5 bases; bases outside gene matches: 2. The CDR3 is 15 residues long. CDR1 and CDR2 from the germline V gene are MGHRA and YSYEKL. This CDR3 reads CASSQGDRDNEKLFF. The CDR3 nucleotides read TGCGCCAGCAGCCAAGGGGACAGGGACAATGAAAAACTGTTTTTT.

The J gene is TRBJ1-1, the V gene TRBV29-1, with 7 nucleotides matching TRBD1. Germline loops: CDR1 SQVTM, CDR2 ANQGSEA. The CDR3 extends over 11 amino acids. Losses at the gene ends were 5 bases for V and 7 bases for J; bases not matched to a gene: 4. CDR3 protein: CSVNRGYEAFF. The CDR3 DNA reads TGCAGCGTTAACAGGGGTTATGAAGCTTTCTTT.

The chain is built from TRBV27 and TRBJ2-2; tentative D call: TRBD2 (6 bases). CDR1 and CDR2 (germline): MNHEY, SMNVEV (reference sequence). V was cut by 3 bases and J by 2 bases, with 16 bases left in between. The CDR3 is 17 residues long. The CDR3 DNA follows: TGTGCCAGCAGTTTCCTCCCTCCGGGACTCAACACCGGGGAGCTGTTTTTT. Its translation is CASSFLPPGLNTGELFF.

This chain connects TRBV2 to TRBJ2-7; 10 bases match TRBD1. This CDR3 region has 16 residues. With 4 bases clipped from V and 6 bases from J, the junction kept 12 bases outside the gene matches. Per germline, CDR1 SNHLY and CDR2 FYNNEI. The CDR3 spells CASSGQGAERAFEQYF. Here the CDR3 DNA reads TGTGCCAGCAGTGGACAGGGGGCTGAAAGGGCGTTCGAGCAGTACTTC.

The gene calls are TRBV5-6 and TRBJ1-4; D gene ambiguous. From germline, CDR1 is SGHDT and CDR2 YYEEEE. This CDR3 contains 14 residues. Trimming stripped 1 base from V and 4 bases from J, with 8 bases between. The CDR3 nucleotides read TGTGCCAGCAGCTTGCCGGGGATTAATGAAAAACTGTTTTTT. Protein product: CASSLPGINEKLFF.

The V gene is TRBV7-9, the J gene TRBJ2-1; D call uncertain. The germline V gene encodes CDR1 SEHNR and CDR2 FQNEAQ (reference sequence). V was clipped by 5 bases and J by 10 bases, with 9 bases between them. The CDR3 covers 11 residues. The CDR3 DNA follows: TGTGCCAGCAGCGCTCCCAGGGAGCAGTTCTTC. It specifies CASSAPREQFF.

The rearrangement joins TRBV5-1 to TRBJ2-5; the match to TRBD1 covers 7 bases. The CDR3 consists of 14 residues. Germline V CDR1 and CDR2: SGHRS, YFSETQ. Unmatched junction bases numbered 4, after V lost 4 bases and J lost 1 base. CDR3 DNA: TGCGCCAGCAGCGGGGGACAGTCCCAAGAGACCCAGTACTTC. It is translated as CASSGGQSQETQYF.

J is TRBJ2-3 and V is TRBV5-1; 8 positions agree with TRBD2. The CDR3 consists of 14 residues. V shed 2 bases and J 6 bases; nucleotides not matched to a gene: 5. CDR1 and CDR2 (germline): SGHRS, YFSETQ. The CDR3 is CASSFGGGADTQYF. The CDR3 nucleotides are TGCGCCAGCAGCTTCGGGGGGGGAGCGGATACGCAGTATTTT.

The CDR3 protein is CASSWGQANTGELFF. DNA of the CDR3: TGCGCCAGCAGCTGGGGACAGGCTAACACCGGGGAGCTGTTTTTT. The chain links TRBV5-1 to TRBJ2-2; 8 bases agree with TRBD1. CDR1 and CDR2 from the germline V gene are SGHRS and YFSETQ. Germline trimming cut 3 bases from V and 2 bases from J; bases unmatched to any gene: 3. This CDR3 is built from 15 residues. Complete variable domain (other parts from reference TRBV5-1 and TRBJ2-2): KAGVTQTPRYLIKTRGQQVTLSCSPISGHRSVSWYQQTPGQGLQFLFEYFSETQRNKGNFPGRFSGRQFSNSRSEMNVSTLELGDSALYLCASSWGQANTGELFFGEGSRLTVL.

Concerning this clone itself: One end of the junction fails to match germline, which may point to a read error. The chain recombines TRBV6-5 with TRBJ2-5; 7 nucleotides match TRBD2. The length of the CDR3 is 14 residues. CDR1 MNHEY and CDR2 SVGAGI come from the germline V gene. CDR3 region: CASADRGGLEAQYF. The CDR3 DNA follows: TGTGCCAGCGCGGACCGCGGGGGTTTAGAGGCCCAGTACTTC.

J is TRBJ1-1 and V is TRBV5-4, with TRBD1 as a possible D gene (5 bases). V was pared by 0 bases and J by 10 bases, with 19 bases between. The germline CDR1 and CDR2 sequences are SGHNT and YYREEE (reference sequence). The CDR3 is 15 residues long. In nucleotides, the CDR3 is TGTGCCAGCAGCTTGGCCCCCGACAGTCCCTCAGTAGCTTTCTTT. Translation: CASSLAPDSPSVAFF.

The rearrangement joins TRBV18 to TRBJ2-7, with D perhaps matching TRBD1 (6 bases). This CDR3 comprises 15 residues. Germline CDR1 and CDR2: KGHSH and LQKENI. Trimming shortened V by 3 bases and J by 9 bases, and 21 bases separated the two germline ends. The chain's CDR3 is CASSPGTRGTGGQYF. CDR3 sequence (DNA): TGTGCCAGCTCACCCGGCACTAGGGGGACGGGCGGGCAGTACTTC.

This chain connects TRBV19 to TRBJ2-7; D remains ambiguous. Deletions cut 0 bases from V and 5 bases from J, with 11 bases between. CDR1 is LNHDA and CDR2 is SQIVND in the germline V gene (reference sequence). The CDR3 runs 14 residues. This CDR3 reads CASSIDGTTHEQYF. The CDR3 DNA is TGTGCCAGTAGTATAGATGGAACTACTCACGAGCAGTACTTC.

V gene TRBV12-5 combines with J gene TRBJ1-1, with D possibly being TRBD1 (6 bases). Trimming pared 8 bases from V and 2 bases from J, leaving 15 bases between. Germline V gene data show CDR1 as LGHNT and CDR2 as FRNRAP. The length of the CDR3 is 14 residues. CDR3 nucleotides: TGTGCTAGTACCAAGGGGGTGGGAAACACTGAAGCTTTCTTT. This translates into CASTKGVGNTEAFF.

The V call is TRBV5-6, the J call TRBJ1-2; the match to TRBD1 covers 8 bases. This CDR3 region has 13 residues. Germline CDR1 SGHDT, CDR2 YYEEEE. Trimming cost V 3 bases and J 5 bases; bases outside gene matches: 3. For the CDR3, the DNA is TGTGCCAGCAGCTCACAGGGGGGGTATGGCTACACCTTC. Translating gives CASSSQGGYGYTF.

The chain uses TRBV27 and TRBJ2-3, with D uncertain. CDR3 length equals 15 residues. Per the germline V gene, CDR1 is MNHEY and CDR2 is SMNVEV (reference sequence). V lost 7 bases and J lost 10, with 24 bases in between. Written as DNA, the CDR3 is TGTGCCAGCACCTTTTTGACTCTCGGTCCCGCGGCGCAGTATTTT. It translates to CASTFLTLGPAAQYF.

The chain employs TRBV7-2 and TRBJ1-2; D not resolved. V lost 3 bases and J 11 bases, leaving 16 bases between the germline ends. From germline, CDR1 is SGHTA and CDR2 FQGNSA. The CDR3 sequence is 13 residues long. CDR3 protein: CASSLSMDAGYTF. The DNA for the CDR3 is TGTGCCAGCAGCTTGTCGATGGACGCGGGGTACACCTTC.

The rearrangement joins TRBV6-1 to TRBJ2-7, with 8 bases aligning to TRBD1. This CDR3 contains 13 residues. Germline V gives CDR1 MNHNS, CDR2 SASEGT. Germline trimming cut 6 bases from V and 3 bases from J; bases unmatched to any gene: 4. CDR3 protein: CASREQGDYEQYF. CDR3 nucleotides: TGTGCCAGCAGAGAACAGGGGGACTACGAGCAGTACTTC.

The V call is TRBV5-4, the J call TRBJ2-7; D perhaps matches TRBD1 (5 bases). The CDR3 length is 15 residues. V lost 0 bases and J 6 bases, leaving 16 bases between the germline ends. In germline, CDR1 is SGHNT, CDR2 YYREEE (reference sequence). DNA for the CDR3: TGTGCCAGCAGCTTGGACCCCGTTGGGGCTGCCGAGCAGTACTTC. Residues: CASSLDPVGAAEQYF.

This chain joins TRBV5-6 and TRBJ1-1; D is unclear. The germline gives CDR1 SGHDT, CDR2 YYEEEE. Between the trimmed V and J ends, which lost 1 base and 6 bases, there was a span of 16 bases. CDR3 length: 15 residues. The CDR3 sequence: CASSLTSQLSSEAFF. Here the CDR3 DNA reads TGTGCCAGCAGCTTGACGAGCCAACTCTCCTCTGAAGCTTTCTTT.

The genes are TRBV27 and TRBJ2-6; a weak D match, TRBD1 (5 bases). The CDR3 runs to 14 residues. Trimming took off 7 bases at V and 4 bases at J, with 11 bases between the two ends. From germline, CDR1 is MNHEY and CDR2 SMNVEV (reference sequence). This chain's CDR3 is CASNRQPGANVLTF. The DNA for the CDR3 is TGTGCCAGCAACCGACAGCCGGGGGCCAACGTCCTGACTTTC.

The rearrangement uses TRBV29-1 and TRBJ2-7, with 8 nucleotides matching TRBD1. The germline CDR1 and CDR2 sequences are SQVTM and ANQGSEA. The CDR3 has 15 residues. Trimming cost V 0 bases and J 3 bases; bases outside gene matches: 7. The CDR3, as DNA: TGCAGCGTTGAAGACCCTCAGGGGGCCCTCTACGAGCAGTACTTC. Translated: CSVEDPQGALYEQYF.

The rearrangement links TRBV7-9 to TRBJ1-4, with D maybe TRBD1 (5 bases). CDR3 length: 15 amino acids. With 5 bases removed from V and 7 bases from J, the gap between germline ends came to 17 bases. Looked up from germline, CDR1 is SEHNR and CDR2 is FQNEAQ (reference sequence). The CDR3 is CASSAGTSRGEKLFF. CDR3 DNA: TGTGCCAGCAGCGCGGGGACTTCAAGAGGTGAAAAACTGTTTTTT.

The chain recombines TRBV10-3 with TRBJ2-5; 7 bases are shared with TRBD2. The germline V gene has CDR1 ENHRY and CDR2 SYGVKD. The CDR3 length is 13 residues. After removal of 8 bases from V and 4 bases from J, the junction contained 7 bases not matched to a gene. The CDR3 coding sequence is TGTGCCATCGGTTTGGGACTAAGAGAGACCCAGTACTTC. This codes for CAIGLGLRETQYF.

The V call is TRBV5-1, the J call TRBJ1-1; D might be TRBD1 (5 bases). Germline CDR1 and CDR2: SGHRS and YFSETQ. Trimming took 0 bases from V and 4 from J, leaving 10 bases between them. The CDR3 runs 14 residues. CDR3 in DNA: TGCGCCAGCAGCTTGGAGGGGCATTCCACTGAAGCTTTCTTT. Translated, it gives CASSLEGHSTEAFF.

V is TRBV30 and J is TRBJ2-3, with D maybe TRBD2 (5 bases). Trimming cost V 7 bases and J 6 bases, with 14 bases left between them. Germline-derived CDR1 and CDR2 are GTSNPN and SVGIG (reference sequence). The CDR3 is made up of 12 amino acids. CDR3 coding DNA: TGTGCCTCTTCAGGAGGATCGGATACGCAGTATTTT. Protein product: CASSGGSDTQYF.

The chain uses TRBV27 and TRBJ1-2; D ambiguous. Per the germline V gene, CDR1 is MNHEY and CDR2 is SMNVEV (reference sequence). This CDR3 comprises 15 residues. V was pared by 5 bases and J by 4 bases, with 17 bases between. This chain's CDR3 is CASSADSYGRYGYTF. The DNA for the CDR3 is TGTGCCAGCAGTGCCGATAGTTACGGTCGCTATGGCTACACCTTC.